This T cell receptor (beta chain) originates from a study of breast tumors, draining lymph nodes, adjacent tissues. TCRdb processed the multiplex PCR reads anew with MiXCR; each CDR3 protein has one entry. The sample lists under 300,000 distinct CDR3 sequences; 34% were seen once. Note on this clonotype: Antigen specificity is unknown. A junction end diverges from the germline sequence, so it may reflect a read error.

The lymph nodes were axillary draining lymph nodes from breast cancer patients. Study-wide points: Tumor T cell lymph node origin was a supported hypothesis, not proven. Tumor and nontumor repertoires were significantly more similar in luminal-like than in basal-like breast cancer.

The CDR3 is made up of 16 amino acids. CDR1 is SGHAT and CDR2 is FQNNGV in the germline V gene. This chain connects TRBV11-2 to TRBJ2-3, with 9 bases fitting TRBD2. The sequencing sample was made of axillary lymph node tissue. The receptor was derived from a female donor with breast cancer. Some clones in this sample may be carry-over from other donors' samples. The CDR3 protein is CASSSWTSAGVDTQYF. As DNA, the CDR3 is TGTGCCAGCAGCTCTTGGACTAGCGCGGGTGTAGATACGCAGTATTTC.